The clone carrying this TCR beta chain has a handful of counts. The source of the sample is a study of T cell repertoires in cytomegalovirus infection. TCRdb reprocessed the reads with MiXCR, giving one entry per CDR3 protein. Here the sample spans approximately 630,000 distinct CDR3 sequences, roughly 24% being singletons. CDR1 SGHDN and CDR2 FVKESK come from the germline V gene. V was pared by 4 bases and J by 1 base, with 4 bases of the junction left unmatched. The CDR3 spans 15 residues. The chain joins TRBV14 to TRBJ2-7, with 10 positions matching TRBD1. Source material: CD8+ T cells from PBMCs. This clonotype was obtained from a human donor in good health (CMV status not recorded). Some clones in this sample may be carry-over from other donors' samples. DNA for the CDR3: TGTGCCAGCAGCCGCAGGACAGGGGGTTCCTACGAGCAGTACTTC. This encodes CASSRRTGGSYEQYF.